The source of this TCR beta chain is a study of blood T cell repertoires in COVID-19. V dropped 0 bases and J dropped 4 bases, with 9 bases sitting between them. The CDR3 sequence is 14 residues long. Germline values: CDR1 LGHNA, CDR2 YSLEER. The repertoire was sequenced with immunoSEQ multiplex PCR; TCRdb's copy has only in-frame clones and lacks some. The top ten hold 3% to 4.5% of the sample, which has about 120,000 clones, about four fifths seen once. The chain recombines TRBV4-3 with TRBJ1-1; no firm D call. Material for sequencing was peripheral blood. The sequence came from a woman aged 80 or older with acute or convalescent COVID-19. The DNA for the CDR3 is TGCGCCAGCAGCCAAGATGGCCAGTTCACTGAAGCTTTCTTT. Encoded protein: CASSQDGQFTEAFF.